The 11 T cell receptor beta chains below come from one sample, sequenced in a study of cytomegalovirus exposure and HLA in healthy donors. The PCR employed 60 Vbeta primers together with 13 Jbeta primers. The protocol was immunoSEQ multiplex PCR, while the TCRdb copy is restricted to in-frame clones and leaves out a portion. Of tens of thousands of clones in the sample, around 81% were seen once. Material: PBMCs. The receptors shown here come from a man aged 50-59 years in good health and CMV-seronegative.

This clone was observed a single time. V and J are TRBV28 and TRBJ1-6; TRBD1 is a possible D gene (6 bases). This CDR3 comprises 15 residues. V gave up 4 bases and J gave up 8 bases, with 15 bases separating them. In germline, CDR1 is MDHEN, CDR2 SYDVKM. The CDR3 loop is CASSSTGNLDSPLHF. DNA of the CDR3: TGTGCCAGCAGTTCAACAGGGAATTTAGATTCACCCCTCCACTTT.

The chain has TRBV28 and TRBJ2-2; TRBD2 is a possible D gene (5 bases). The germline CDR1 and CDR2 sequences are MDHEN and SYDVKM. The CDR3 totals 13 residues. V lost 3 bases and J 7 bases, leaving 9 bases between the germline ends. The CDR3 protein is CASSFPGGGELFF. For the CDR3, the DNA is TGTGCCAGCAGTTTCCCCGGAGGCGGGGAGCTGTTTTTT. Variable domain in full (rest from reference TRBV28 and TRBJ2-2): DVKVTQSSRYLVKRTGEKVFLECVQDMDHENMFWYRQDPGLGLRLIYFSYDVKMKEKGDIPEGYSVSREKKERFSLILESASTNQTSMYLCASSFPGGGELFFGEGSRLTVL.

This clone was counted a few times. CDR3 region: CASISPSQGNYGYTF. DNA of the CDR3: TGTGCCAGTATTTCTCCCTCACAGGGAAACTATGGCTACACCTTC. This chain links TRBV19 with TRBJ1-2; D is possibly TRBD1 (6 bases). Trimming pared 7 bases from V and 2 bases from J, leaving 17 bases between. Germline V gene lookup returns CDR1 LNHDA and CDR2 SQIVND (reference sequence). The CDR3 covers 15 residues.

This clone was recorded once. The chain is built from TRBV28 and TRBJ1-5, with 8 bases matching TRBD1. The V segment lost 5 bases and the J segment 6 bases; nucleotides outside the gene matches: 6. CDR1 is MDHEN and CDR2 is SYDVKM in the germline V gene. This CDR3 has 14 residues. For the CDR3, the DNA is TGTGCCAGCAGTCCTAGGACAGGGAGTCAGCCCCAGCATTTT. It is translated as CASSPRTGSQPQHF.

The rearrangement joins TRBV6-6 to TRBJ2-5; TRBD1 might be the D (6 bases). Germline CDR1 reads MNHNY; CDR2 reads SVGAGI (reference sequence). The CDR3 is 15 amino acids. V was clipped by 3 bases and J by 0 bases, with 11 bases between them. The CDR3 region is CASSYNRDDQETQYF. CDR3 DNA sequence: TGTGCCAGCAGTTATAACAGGGACGACCAAGAGACCCAGTACTTC.

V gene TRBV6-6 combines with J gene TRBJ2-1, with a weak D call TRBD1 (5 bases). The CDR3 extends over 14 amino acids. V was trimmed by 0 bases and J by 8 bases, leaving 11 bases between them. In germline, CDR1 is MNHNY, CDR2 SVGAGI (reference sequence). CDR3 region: CASSYSTPGYEQFF. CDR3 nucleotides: TGTGCCAGCAGTTACTCGACCCCAGGGTATGAGCAGTTCTTC.

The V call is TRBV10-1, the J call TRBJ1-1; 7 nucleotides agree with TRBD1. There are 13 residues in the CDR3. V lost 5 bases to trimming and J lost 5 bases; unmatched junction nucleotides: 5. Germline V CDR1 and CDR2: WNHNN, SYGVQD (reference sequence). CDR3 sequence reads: CASSKTGNTEAFF. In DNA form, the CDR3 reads TGCGCCAGCAGTAAGACAGGGAATACTGAAGCTTTCTTT.

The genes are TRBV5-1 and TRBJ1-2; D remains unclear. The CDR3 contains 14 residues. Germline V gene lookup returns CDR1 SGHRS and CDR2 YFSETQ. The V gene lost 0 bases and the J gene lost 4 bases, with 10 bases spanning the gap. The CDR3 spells CASSLEAVSYGYTF. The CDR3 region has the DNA TGCGCCAGCAGCTTGGAGGCGGTGAGCTATGGCTACACCTTC. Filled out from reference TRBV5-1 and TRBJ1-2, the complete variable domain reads KAGVTQTPRYLIKTRGQQVTLSCSPISGHRSVSWYQQTPGQGLQFLFEYFSETQRNKGNFPGRFSGRQFSNSRSEMNVSTLELGDSALYLCASSLEAVSYGYTFGSGTRLTVV.

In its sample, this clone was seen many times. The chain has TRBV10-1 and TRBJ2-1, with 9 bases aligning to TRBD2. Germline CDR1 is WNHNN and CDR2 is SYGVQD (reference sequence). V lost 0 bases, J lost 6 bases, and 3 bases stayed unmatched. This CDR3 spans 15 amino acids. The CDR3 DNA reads TGCGCCAGCAGTGAGTCGGGCGGGGGGGCCAATGAGCAGTTCTTC. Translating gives CASSESGGGANEQFF.

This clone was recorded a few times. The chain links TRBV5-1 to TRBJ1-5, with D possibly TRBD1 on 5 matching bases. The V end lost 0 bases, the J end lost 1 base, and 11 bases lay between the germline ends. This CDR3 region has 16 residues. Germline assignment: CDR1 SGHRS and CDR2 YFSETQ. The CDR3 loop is CASSLGGGDSNQPQHF. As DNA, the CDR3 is TGCGCCAGCAGCTTGGGAGGAGGGGACAGCAATCAGCCCCAGCATTTT.

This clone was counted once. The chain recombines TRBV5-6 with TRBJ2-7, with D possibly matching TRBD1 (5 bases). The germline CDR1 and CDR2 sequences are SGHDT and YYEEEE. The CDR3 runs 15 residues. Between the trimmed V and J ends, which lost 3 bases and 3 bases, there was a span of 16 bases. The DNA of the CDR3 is TGTGCCAGCAGCTCCCTTAGGACACACGGCTACGAGCAGTACTTC. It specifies CASSSLRTHGYEQYF. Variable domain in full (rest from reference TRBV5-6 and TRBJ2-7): DAGVTQSPTHLIKTRGQQVTLRCSPKSGHDTVSWYQQALGQGPQFIFQYYEEEERQRGNFPDRFSGHQFPNYSSELNVNALLLGDSALYLCASSSLRTHGYEQYFGPGTRLTVT.